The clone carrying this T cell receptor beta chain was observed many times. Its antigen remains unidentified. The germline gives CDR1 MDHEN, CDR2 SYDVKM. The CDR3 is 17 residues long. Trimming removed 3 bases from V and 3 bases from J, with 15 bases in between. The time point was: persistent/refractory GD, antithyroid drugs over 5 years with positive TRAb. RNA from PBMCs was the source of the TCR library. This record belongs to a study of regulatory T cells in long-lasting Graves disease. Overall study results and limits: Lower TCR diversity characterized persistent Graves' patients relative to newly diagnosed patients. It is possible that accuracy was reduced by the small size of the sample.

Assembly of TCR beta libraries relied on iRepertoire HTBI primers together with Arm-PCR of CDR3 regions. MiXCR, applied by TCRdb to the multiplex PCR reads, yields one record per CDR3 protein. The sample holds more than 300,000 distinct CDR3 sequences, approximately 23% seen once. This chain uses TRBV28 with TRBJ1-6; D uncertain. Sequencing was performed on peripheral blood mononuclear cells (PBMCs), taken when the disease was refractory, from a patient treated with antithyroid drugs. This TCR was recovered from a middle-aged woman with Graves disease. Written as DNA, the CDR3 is TGTGCCAGCAGTTTCAATCCGCGACGGCTCTATAATTCACCCCTCCACTTT. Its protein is CASSFNPRRLYNSPLHF. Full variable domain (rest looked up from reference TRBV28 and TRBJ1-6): DVKVTQSSRYLVKRTGEKVFLECVQDMDHENMFWYRQDPGLGLRLIYFSYDVKMKEKGDIPEGYSVSREKKERFSLILESASTNQTSMYLCASSFNPRRLYNSPLHFGNGTRLTVT.